This T cell receptor beta chain originates from a study of a mutant IDH1 vaccine in newly diagnosed glioma. Study summary: Radiotherapy, temozolomide, or both had been given previously, and both were given to most.

Details on this clone: Antigen: not known.

Trimming removed 5 bases from V and 0 bases from J, with 4 bases in between. In germline, CDR1 is DFQATT, CDR2 SNEGSKA (reference sequence). The CDR3 has 11 residues. Findings and limits, study-wide: It was 85% to 95% of patients that developed vaccine-induced immune responses.

The assay was immunoSEQ multiplex PCR, and TCRdb's table has in-frame clones only and misses some. The table records tens of thousands of clones, about 80% of them present only once. As for time point: baseline, week 1 (first vaccination visit). Treatment in this sample: pre-vaccination baseline after standard-of-care therapy. This material consisted of PBMCs, taken from a glioma patient treated with radiotherapy, temozolomide or both. This receptor was identified in a woman aged 35 to 49 with glioma. V is TRBV20-1 and J is TRBJ2-5; D not certain. CDR3 in amino acids: CSALYQETQYF. For the CDR3, the DNA is TGCAGTGCTCTGTACCAAGAGACCCAGTACTTC.